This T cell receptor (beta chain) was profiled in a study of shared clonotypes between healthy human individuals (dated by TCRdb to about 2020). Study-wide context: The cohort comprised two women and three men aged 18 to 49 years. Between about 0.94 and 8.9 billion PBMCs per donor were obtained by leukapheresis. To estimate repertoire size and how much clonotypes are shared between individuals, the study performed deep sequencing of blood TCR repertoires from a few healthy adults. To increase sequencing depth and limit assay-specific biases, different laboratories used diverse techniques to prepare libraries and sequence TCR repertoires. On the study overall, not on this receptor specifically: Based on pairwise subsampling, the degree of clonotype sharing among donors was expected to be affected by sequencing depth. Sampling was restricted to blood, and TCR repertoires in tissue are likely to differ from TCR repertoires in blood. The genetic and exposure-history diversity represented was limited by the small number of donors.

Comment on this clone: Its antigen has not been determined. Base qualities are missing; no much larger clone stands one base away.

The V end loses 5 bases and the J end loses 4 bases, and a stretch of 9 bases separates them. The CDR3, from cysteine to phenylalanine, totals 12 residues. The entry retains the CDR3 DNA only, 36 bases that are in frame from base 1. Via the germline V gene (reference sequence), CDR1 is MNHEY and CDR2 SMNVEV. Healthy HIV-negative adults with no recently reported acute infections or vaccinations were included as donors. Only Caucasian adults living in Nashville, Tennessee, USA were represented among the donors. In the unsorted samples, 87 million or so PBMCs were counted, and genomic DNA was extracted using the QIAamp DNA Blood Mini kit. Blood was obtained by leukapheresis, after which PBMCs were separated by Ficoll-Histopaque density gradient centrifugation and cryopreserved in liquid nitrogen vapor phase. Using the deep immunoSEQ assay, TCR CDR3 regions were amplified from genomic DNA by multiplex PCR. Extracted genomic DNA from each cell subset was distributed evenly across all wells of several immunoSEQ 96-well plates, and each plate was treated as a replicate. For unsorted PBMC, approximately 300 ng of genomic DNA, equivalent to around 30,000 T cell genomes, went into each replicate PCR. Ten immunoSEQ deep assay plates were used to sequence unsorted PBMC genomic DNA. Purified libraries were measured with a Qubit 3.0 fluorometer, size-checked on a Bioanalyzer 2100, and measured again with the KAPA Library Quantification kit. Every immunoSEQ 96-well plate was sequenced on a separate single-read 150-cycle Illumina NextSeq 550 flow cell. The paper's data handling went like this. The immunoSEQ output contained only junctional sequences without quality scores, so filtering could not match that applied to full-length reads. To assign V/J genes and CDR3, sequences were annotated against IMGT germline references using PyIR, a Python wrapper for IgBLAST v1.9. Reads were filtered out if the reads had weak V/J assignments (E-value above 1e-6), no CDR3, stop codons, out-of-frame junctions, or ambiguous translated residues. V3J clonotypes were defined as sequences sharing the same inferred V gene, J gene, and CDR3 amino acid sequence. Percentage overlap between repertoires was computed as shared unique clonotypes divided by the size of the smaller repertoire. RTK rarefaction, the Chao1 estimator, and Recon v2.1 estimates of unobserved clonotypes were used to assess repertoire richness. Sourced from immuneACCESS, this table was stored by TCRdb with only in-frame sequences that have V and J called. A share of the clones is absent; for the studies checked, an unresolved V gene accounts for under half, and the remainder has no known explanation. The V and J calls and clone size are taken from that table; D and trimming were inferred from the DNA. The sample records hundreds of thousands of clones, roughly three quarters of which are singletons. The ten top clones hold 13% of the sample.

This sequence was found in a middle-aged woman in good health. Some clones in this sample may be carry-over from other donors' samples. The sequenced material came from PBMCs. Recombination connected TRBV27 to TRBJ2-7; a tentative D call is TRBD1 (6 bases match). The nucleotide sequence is TGTGCCAGCAGTACACAGGGTTACGAGCAGTACTTC. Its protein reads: CASSTQGYEQYF.